This entry lists 18 T cell receptor beta chains sequenced from one sample in a study of cytomegalovirus exposure and HLA in healthy donors. The PCR contained 60 Vbeta and 13 Jbeta primers. The table came from immunoSEQ multiplex PCR; TCRdb's copy has only in-frame clones and leaves some out. Altogether around 200,000 clones are present, just under 75% being singletons, with the ten largest covering about 4.8%. Sequencing was carried out using PBMCs. These receptor sequences come from a young man in good health and CMV-seropositive.

This clone occurred a few times. J is TRBJ2-3 and V is TRBV7-6; TRBD2 agrees at 12 bases. Germline V gives CDR1 SGHVS, CDR2 FNYEAQ. Trimming cost V 1 base and J 6 bases; bases outside gene matches: 2. This CDR3 contains 15 residues. The CDR3 here is CASSLVLAGGDTQYF. The CDR3 coding sequence is TGTGCCAGCAGCTTAGTCCTAGCGGGAGGGGATACGCAGTATTTT.

The V call is TRBV28, the J call TRBJ2-7; 11 bases line up with TRBD2. J lost 3 bases, V lost 7 bases, and 11 bases had no gene match. CDR1 MDHEN and CDR2 SYDVKM come from the germline V gene. The CDR3 consists of 16 residues. DNA for the CDR3: TGTGCCAGCACCGCATCCGGGACTAGCGGAAGCTACGAGCAGTACTTC. Its translation: CASTASGTSGSYEQYF.

The chain has TRBV15 and TRBJ1-2, with 8 positions matching TRBD1. The CDR3 runs to 16 residues. Germline V gene lookup returns CDR1 LNHNV and CDR2 YYDKDF (reference sequence). V trimming: 0 bases; J trimming: 7 bases; junction bases outside the gene matches: 10. The CDR3 here is CATSRDLGTGSCGYTF. CDR3 in DNA: TGTGCCACCAGCAGAGATTTAGGGACAGGCTCTTGTGGCTACACCTTC.

As regards this clone: Within the sample, other DNA sequences also encode this same CDR3. The rearrangement uses TRBV6-1 and TRBJ1-5; 7 nucleotides match TRBD1. The CDR3 runs 13 residues. CDR1 is MNHNS and CDR2 is SASEGT in the germline V gene. V trimming: 6 bases; J trimming: 4 bases; junction bases outside the gene matches: 3. The CDR3 DNA sequence: TGTGCCAGCAGACAGGGGAATAATCAGCCCCAGCATTTT. It specifies CASRQGNNQPQHF.

Of note for this clone: A junction boundary mismatches the germline segment, possibly from a read error. This chain joins TRBV7-7 and TRBJ2-5; D may be TRBD1 (5 bases). This CDR3 region has 14 residues. Germline values: CDR1 SSHAT, CDR2 FNYEAQ (reference sequence). CDR3 DNA sequence: TGTGCTAGCAGCCCGGGTGGGGCACAAGAGACCCAGTACTTC. It codes for CASSPGGAQETQYF.

The count of this clone is one. The chain is built from TRBV15 and TRBJ1-4, with D unresolved. Germline CDR1 is LNHNV and CDR2 is YYDKDF (reference sequence). This CDR3 spans 13 amino acids. Trimming left V 11 bases short and J 5 bases short, with 15 bases between. CDR3 sequence (DNA): TGTGCCGCCCGGAACAGTGAAAATGAAAAACTGTTTTTT. It translates to CAARNSENEKLFF.

CDR3 in DNA: TGTGTATGTTCCGGGACAAGCGAGTACGAGCAGTACTTC. The encoded protein is CVCSGTSEYEQYF. The chain recombines TRBV6-1 with TRBJ2-7; maybe TRBD1 (6 bases). CDR3 length equals 13 residues. Germline CDR1 reads MNHNS; CDR2 reads SASEGT.

The chain joins TRBV5-1 to TRBJ1-2; possible D gene TRBD1, 5 bases. This CDR3 has 14 residues. Germline CDR1 reads SGHRS; CDR2 reads YFSETQ. V lost 2 bases and J lost 3, with 11 bases in between. The CDR3, as DNA: TGCGCCAGCAGCTTATACAAAGGGGACTATGGCTACACCTTC. This sequence encodes CASSLYKGDYGYTF.

V and J are TRBV28 and TRBJ2-5; D might be TRBD2 (7 bases). This CDR3 is built from 14 residues. Per the germline V gene, CDR1 is MDHEN and CDR2 is SYDVKM. V was trimmed by 7 bases and J by 6 bases, leaving 18 bases between them. The CDR3 bases are TGTGCCAGCACCCTCCTAGGGGGACTAAAGACCCAGTACTTC. Translated, it gives CASTLLGGLKTQYF.

This clone has only one observation. J is TRBJ1-1 and V is TRBV11-2, with 8 bases aligning to TRBD1. The V and J ends lost 2 bases and 3 bases, in that order; junction bases with no gene match: 8. Germline V gene sequence: CDR1 SGHAT, CDR2 FQNNGV. This CDR3 is 16 amino acids long. CDR3 sequence reads: CASSLIPDRGHTEAFF. The DNA for the CDR3 is TGTGCCAGCAGCTTAATACCCGACAGGGGTCACACTGAAGCTTTCTTT.

The table lists this clone with a count of one. V usage is TRBV7-6 and J usage is TRBJ2-2, with 7 bases fitting TRBD2. This CDR3 has 15 amino acids. Trimming at V came to 1 base and at J to 5 bases, leaving 4 bases not matched to a gene. Germline V gene sequence: CDR1 SGHVS, CDR2 FNYEAQ. The CDR3 DNA sequence: TGTGCCAGCAGCTTAGTAGCGCGGGAGACCGGGGAGCTGTTTTTT. Amino acids: CASSLVARETGELFF.

This clone appeared once. The chain is built from TRBV18 and TRBJ1-1, with D perhaps TRBD1 (6 bases). The ends were cut back, 3 bases at V and 0 bases at J, with 11 bases in the middle. Germline V lookup: CDR1 KGHSH, CDR2 LQKENI. The CDR3 spans 15 residues. CDR3 nucleotide sequence: TGTGCCAGCTCACCGAAGGGACATTTGAACACTGAAGCTTTCTTT. Residues: CASSPKGHLNTEAFF. Full variable domain (remainder filled in from reference TRBV18 and TRBJ1-1): NAGVMQNPRHLVRRRGQEARLRCSPMKGHSHVYWYRQLPEEGLKFMVYLQKENIIDESGMPKERFSAEFPKEGPSILRIQQVVRGDSAAYFCASSPKGHLNTEAFFGQGTRLTVV.

The chain carries TRBV25-1 and TRBJ2-5; perhaps TRBD1 as D (5 bases). CDR3 length equals 15 residues. Per the germline V gene, CDR1 is MGHDK and CDR2 is SYGVNS. Trimming pared 3 bases from V and 1 base from J, leaving 12 bases between. The CDR3 DNA reads TGTGCCAGCAGTGATATGAGACAGATCCAAGAGACCCAGTACTTC. Translating gives CASSDMRQIQETQYF. Filled out from reference TRBV25-1 and TRBJ2-5, the complete variable domain reads EADIYQTPRYLVIGTGKKITLECSQTMGHDKMYWYQQDPGMELHLIHYSYGVNSTEKGDLSSESTVSRIRTEHFPLTLESARPSHTSQYLCASSDMRQIQETQYFGPGTRLLVL.

In the case of this clone: Germline and junction disagree at one end, which may indicate a read error. V gene TRBV6-1 combines with J gene TRBJ2-5; D not certain. The J call is doubtful: the DNA matches TRBJ2-7 better. Germline V CDR1 and CDR2: MNHNS, SASEGT. The CDR3 length is 13 residues. CDR3 in amino acids: CASSGEYNYEQYF. The DNA of the CDR3 is TGTGCCAGTAGTGGCGAGTATAACTACGAGCAGTACTTC.

This clone was observed once. This sequence joins TRBV5-1 and TRBJ2-1; 8 nucleotides match TRBD2. CDR3 length: 15 residues. The germline gives CDR1 SGHRS, CDR2 YFSETQ. V gave up 1 base and J gave up 3 bases; unmatched junction bases: 3. CDR3 nucleotide sequence: TGCGCCAGCAGCTTGACTAGCGGACTCTACAATGAGCAGTTCTTC. Protein: CASSLTSGLYNEQFF.

The V and J genes are TRBV30 and TRBJ1-1; 11 bases align to TRBD1. J gave up 6 bases and V 2 bases, and 8 bases lay outside the gene matches. Germline V gene lookup returns CDR1 GTSNPN and CDR2 SVGIG (reference sequence). The CDR3 is 15 amino acids. The DNA for the CDR3 is TGTGCCTGGAGTCGGACAGGGGGCGCCGGCCCTGAAGCTTTCTTT. This codes for CAWSRTGGAGPEAFF.

The chain combines TRBV19 with TRBJ2-3; 7 bases are shared with TRBD2. The V segment lost 6 bases and the J segment 1 base; nucleotides outside the gene matches: 7. Germline V gives CDR1 LNHDA, CDR2 SQIVND (reference sequence). This CDR3 is 15 amino acids long. This CDR3 is CASRTGGSGTDTQYF. The DNA of the CDR3 is TGTGCCAGTAGGACTGGCGGGAGCGGCACAGATACGCAGTATTTT.

Written as DNA, the CDR3 is TGCGCCAGCAGTGAAGATTCCGTCCAGGGACAGCACTCCTACGAGCAGTACTTC. Its translation: CASSEDSVQGQHSYEQYF. The chain couples TRBV10-1 to TRBJ2-7; 7 bases are a match to TRBD1. Germline values: CDR1 WNHNN, CDR2 SYGVQD (reference sequence). Trimming removed 3 bases from V and 0 bases from J; junction bases left unmatched: 14. CDR3 size: 18 residues.